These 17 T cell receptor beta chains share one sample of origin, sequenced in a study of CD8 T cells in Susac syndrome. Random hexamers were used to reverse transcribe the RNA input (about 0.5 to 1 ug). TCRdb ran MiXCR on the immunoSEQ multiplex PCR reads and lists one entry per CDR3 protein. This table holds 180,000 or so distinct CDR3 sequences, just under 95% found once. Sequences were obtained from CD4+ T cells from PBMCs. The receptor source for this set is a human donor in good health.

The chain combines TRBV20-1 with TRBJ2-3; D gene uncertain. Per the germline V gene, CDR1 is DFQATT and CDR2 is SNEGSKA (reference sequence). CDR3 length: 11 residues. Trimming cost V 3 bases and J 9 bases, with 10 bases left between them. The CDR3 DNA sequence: TGCAGTGCTAGGGACCCTATCACGCAGTATTTT. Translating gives CSARDPITQYF.

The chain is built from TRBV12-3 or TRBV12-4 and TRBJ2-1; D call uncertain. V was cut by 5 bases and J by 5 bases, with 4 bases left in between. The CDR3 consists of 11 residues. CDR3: CASSPDNEQFF. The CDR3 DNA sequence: TGTGCCAGCAGTCCGGACAATGAGCAGTTCTTC.

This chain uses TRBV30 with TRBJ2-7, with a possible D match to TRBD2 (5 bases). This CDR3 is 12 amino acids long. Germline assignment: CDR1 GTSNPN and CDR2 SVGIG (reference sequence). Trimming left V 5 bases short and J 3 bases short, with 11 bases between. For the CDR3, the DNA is TGTGCCTGGGGCCCAGGAGGCTACGAGCAGTACTTC. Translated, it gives CAWGPGGYEQYF.

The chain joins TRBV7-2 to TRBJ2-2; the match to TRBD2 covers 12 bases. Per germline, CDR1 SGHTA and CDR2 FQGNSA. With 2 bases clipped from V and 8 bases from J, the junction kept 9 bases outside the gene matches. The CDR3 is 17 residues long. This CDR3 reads CASSLPPLAGGVGELFF. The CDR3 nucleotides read TGTGCCAGCAGCTTACCCCCCCTAGCGGGAGGGGTGGGGGAGCTGTTTTTT.

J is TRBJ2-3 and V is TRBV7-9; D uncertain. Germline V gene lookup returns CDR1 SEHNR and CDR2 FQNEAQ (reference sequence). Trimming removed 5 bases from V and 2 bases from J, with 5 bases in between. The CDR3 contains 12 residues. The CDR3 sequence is CASSTYTDTQYF. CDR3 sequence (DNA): TGTGCCAGCAGCACCTACACAGATACGCAGTATTTT.

The CDR3 DNA reads as TGTGCCACCAGTGACTCCCGGGGGCGGGAACAGCCCCAGCATTTT. This sequence encodes CATSDSRGREQPQHF. The chain uses TRBV24-1 and TRBJ1-5, with D possibly being TRBD1 (6 bases). The CDR3 covers 15 residues. Trimming left V 4 bases short and J 7 bases short, with 16 bases between. CDR1 is KGHDR and CDR2 is SFDVKD in the germline V gene.

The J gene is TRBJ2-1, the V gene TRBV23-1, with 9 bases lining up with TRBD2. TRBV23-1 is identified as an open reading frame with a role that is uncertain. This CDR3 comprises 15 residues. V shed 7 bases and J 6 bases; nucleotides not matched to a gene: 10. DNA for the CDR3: TGCGCCAGCATCATACCGGGACTAGCTCGCAATGAGCAGTTCTTC. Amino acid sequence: CASIIPGLARNEQFF.

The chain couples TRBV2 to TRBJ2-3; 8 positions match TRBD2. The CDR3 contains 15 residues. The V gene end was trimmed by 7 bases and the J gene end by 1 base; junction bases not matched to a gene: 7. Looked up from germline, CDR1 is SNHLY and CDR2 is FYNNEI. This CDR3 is CASKPTSGGTDTQYF. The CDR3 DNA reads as TGTGCCAGCAAACCTACTAGCGGAGGCACAGATACGCAGTATTTT.

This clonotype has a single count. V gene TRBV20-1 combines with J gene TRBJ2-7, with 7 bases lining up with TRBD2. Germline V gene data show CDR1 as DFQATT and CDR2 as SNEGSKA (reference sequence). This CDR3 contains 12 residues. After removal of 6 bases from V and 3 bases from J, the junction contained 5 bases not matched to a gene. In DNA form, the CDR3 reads TGCAGTGCGCTAGCGGCTGTCTACGAGCAGTACTTC. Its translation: CSALAAVYEQYF.

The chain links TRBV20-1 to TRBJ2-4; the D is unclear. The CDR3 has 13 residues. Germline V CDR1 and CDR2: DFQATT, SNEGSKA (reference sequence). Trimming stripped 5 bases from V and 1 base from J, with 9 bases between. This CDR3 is CSAQTLAKNIQYF. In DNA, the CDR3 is TGCAGTGCTCAAACACTGGCCAAAAACATTCAGTACTTC.

CDR3 residues: CATAQRVNTEAFF. Written as DNA, the CDR3 is TGTGCCACAGCTCAGAGGGTGAACACTGAAGCTTTCTTT. V is TRBV15 and J is TRBJ1-1; D unclear. The CDR3 has 13 amino acids. V gave up 9 bases and J gave up 0 bases, with 11 bases separating them. Germline CDR1 reads LNHNV; CDR2 reads YYDKDF (reference sequence).

DNA for the CDR3: TGTGCCAGCGGATTGTATGCCCCGAGTGGCTACACCTTC. This translates into CASGLYAPSGYTF. The rearrangement links TRBV7-2 to TRBJ1-2; D gene uncertain. V was shortened by 8 bases and J by 7 bases, with 17 bases between the two germline ends. This CDR3 comprises 13 residues. Germline CDR1 reads SGHTA; CDR2 reads FQGNSA. Together with reference TRBV7-2 and TRBJ1-2, the CDR3 gives the full variable domain: GAGVSQSPSNKVTEKGKDVELRCDPISGHTALYWYRQSLGQGLEFLIYFQGNSAPDKSGLPSDRFSAERTGGSVSTLTIQRTQQEDSAVYLCASGLYAPSGYTFGSGTRLTVV.

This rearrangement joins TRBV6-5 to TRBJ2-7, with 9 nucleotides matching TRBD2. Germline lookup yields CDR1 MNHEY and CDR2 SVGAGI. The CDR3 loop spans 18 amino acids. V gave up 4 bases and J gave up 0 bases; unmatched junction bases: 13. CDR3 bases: TGTGCCAGCAGTTCCGATCCCCTAGCGGGATTTTCCTCCTACGAGCAGTACTTC. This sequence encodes CASSSDPLAGFSSYEQYF.

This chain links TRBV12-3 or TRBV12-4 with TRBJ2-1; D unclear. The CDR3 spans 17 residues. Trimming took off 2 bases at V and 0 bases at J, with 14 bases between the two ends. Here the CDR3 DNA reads TGTGCCAGCAGTTTAAGCCCTCAGGCCAGCTCCTACAATGAGCAGTTCTTC. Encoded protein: CASSLSPQASSYNEQFF.

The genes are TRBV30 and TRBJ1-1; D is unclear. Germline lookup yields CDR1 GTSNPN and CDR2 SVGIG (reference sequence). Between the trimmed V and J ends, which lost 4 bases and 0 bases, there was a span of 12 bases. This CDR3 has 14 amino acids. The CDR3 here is CAWTLWDVNTEAFF. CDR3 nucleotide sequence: TGTGCCTGGACCCTATGGGATGTGAACACTGAAGCTTTCTTT.

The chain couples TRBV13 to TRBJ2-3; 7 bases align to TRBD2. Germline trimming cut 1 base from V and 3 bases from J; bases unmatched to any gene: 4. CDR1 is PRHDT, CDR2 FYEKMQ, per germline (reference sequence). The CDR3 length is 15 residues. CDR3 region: CASSLEPSGTDTQYF. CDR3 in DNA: TGTGCCAGCAGCTTAGAGCCTAGCGGAACAGATACGCAGTATTTT.

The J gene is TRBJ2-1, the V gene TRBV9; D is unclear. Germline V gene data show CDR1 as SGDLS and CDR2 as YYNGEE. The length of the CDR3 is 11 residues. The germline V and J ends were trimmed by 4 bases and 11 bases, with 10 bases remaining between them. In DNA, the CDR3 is TGTGCCAGCAGCTCCCACGGACAGCAGTTCTTC. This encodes CASSSHGQQFF.